This record concerns one T cell receptor beta chain sequence. These data belong to a study of Ad26.COV2.S vaccination and SARS-CoV-2 variants. The wider study: Intramuscular Ad26.COV2.S doses were given once or twice, 56 days apart.

Treatment indicated: 19 received Ad26.COV2.S at low or high dose, single or two shots; a few received placebo; per-sample allocation not given. The samples were gathered on day 63 after the first injection of vaccine or placebo. The data were produced by immunoSEQ multiplex PCR, yet TCRdb's version contains in-frame clones alone and is incomplete. The table shows roughly 350,000 clones, with around 86% occurring only once. From germline, CDR1 is SGHDT and CDR2 YYEEEE. This CDR3 spans 15 amino acids. Trimming pared 3 bases from V and 3 bases from J, leaving 16 bases between. J is TRBJ2-7 and V is TRBV5-6; TRBD1 might be the D (6 bases). This material consisted of peripheral blood, taken in a trial of Ad26.COV2.S vaccine versus placebo. This TCR was sampled from a person aged 18-60 years who received the Ad26.COV2.S COVID-19 vaccine or a placebo. This CDR3 is CASSSPGTPGYEQYF. CDR3 nucleotide sequence: TGTGCCAGCAGCTCCCCCGGGACACCGGGCTACGAGCAGTACTTC.